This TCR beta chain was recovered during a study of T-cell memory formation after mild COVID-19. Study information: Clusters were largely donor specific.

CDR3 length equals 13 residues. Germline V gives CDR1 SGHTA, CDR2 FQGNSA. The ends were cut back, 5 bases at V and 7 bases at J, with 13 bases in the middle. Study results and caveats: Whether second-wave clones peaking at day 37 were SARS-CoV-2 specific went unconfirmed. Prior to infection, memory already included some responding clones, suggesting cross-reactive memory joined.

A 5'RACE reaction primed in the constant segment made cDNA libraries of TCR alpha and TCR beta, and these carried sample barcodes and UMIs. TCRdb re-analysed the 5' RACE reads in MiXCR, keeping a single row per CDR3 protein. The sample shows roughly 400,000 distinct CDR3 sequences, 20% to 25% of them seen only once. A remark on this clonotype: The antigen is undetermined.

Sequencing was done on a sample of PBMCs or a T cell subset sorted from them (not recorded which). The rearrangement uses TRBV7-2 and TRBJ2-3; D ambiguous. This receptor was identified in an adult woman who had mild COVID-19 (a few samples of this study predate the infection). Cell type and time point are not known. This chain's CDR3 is CASSPVPVNTQYF. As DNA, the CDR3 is TGTGCCAGCAGCCCCGTCCCGGTTAATACGCAGTATTTT. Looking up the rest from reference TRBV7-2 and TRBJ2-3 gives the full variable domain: GAGVSQSPSNKVTEKGKDVELRCDPISGHTALYWYRQSLGQGLEFLIYFQGNSAPDKSGLPSDRFSAERTGGSVSTLTIQRTQQEDSAVYLCASSPVPVNTQYFGPGTRLTVL.